The TCR beta chain under discussion was sequenced for a study of blood T cell repertoires in COVID-19. For the study at large: Samples taken during acute and convalescent COVID-19 were collected in the United States, Italy and Spain. T cells, B-cell-depleted T cells, or PBMCs provided the cDNA or gDNA that served as material.

Those enrolled, adults aged about 18 to 89 years, came from 24 US areas. In the source study's methods: Amplifying reference gene primers gave estimates of nucleated cell counts. The protocol was immunoSEQ multiplex PCR, while the TCRdb copy is restricted to in-frame clones and leaves out a portion. V, J and clone size reflect that table, while D and trimming were determined from the DNA. The sample carries around 300,000 clones, 87% recorded once. This CDR3 spans 17 amino acids. V was pared by 3 bases and J by 5 bases, with 20 bases between. Per germline, CDR1 LGHDT and CDR2 YNNKEL (reference sequence).

The source material was PBMCs or T cells enriched from blood (not recorded which). The rearrangement uses TRBV3-1 (or the pseudogene TRBV3-2) and TRBJ1-5, with TRBD1 as a possible D gene (5 bases). This TCR was sampled from a woman aged 25 to 39 who had recovered from COVID-19. CDR3 region: CASSQGQVGRADQPQHF. In DNA form, the CDR3 reads TGTGCCAGCAGCCAGGGGCAGGTCGGAAGGGCCGATCAGCCCCAGCATTTT.